The 27 T cell receptor beta chains below come from one sample, sequenced in a study of human T cells and chemical hapten exposure. TCRdb used MiXCR to reprocess the RACE reads, holding one entry per CDR3 protein. The sample contains around 85,000 distinct CDR3 sequences, 13% of which appear only once. The sample's time point: patch test 3, about 24 weeks after DPC sensitization. Regarding treatment: therapeutic diphenylcyclopropenone sensitization with weekly scalp DPC. The sequencing here drew on whole blood, taken in connection with sensitization to the hapten diphenylcyclopropenone (DPC). These receptor sequences come from a woman in her 50s with alopecia areata. Some clones in this sample may be carry-over from other donors' samples.

The V gene is TRBV7-3, the J gene TRBJ1-2; no clear D. Germline CDR1 reads SGHTA; CDR2 reads FQGTGA. CDR3 size: 16 residues. V lost 2 bases and J 0 bases, leaving 13 bases between the germline ends. CDR3 bases: TGTGCCAGCAGCTTAGTCCGAGCCTCGTCTAACTATGGCTACACCTTC. It codes for CASSLVRASSNYGYTF.

This rearrangement joins TRBV3-1 to TRBJ1-1; tentative D call: TRBD1 (5 bases). The germline V gene encodes CDR1 LGHDT and CDR2 YNNKEL (reference sequence). The CDR3 totals 14 residues. The V end lost 3 bases, the J end lost 4 bases, and 12 bases lay between the germline ends. The CDR3 loop reads CASSQNNGATEAFF. Written as DNA, the CDR3 is TGTGCCAGCAGCCAGAATAATGGGGCCACTGAAGCTTTCTTT.

In this sample, this clonotype turned up a few times. The chain carries TRBV30 and TRBJ1-3; D possibly corresponds to TRBD1 (5 bases). Germline CDR1 reads GTSNPN; CDR2 reads SVGIG (reference sequence). The CDR3 consists of 14 residues. V was trimmed by 3 bases and J by 0 bases, leaving 9 bases between them. The CDR3 DNA is TGTGCCTGGAGCCAGGGAAACTCTGGAAACACCATATATTTT. Its protein is CAWSQGNSGNTIYF.

The table lists this clonotype with a few counts. V usage is TRBV6-1 and J usage is TRBJ2-1; 13 bases are a match to TRBD2. With V trimmed by 6 bases and J by 5 bases, 7 bases remained unmatched. Germline V lookup: CDR1 MNHNS, CDR2 SASEGT. This CDR3 region has 16 residues. In nucleotides, the CDR3 is TGTGCCAGCAGGAGGGCCGGGACTAGCGGGAACAATGAGCAGTTCTTC. Translating gives CASRRAGTSGNNEQFF.

The V call is TRBV5-4, the J call TRBJ1-2; D uncertain. Trimming removed 2 bases at V and 5 bases at J, with 10 bases between. Germline assignment: CDR1 SGHNT and CDR2 YYREEE (reference sequence). The CDR3 totals 13 residues. CDR3 DNA sequence: TGTGCCAGCAGCTTTGGCAGACCTTATGGCTACACCTTC. Amino acids: CASSFGRPYGYTF. Full variable domain (outside the CDR3, taken from reference TRBV5-4 and TRBJ1-2): ETGVTQSPTHLIKTRGQQVTLRCSSQSGHNTVSWYQQALGQGPQFIFQYYREEENGRGNFPPRFSGLQFPNYSSELNVNALELDDSALYLCASSFGRPYGYTFGSGTRLTVV.

V and J are TRBV2 and TRBJ2-1; D is uncertain. Germline lookup yields CDR1 SNHLY and CDR2 FYNNEI. Trimming took 5 bases from V and 7 from J, leaving 12 bases between them. The CDR3 is 13 amino acids. The CDR3 reads CASSPEYQNEQFF. The CDR3 coding sequence is TGTGCCAGCAGTCCAGAGTACCAAAATGAGCAGTTCTTC.

The CDR3 DNA follows: TGCAGCGTTGAAGATCTTCATACAGGGGGGTTCACAGATACGCAGTATTTT. This translates into CSVEDLHTGGFTDTQYF. The chain links TRBV29-1 to TRBJ2-3, with 8 nucleotides matching TRBD1. CDR3 length: 17 amino acids. Germline V gene lookup returns CDR1 SQVTM and CDR2 ANQGSEA. After removal of 0 bases from V and 2 bases from J, the junction contained 10 bases not matched to a gene.

The V gene is TRBV29-1, the J gene TRBJ2-3; no clear D. This CDR3 has 11 amino acids. Trimming pared 6 bases from V and 6 bases from J, leaving 10 bases between. Germline V CDR1 and CDR2: SQVTM, ANQGSEA. The CDR3 region has the DNA TGCAGCGTCAGCGTGGGGGATACGCAGTATTTT. It codes for CSVSVGDTQYF.

Only a few counts were recorded for this clonotype. V and J are TRBV3-1 and TRBJ2-5, with TRBD1 identical over 8 bases. V shed 6 bases, J shed 5 bases, and the junction held 11 bases outside the gene matches. The CDR3 is made up of 15 amino acids. CDR1 is LGHDT, CDR2 YNNKEL, per germline (reference sequence). This chain's CDR3 is CASRDDRGVWETQYF. CDR3 nucleotides: TGTGCCAGCAGGGACGACAGGGGAGTATGGGAGACCCAGTACTTC.

The chain couples TRBV4-2 to TRBJ1-4, with TRBD1 as a possible D gene (5 bases). V lost 0 bases, J lost 10 bases, and 15 bases lay in between. Germline CDR1 reads LGHNA; CDR2 reads YNFKEQ. The CDR3 has 15 amino acids. CDR3 sequence (DNA): TGTGCCAGCAGCCAAGAGGTGGGGGAACAGGCAAAACTGTTTTTT. It encodes CASSQEVGEQAKLFF.

In its sample, this clonotype was seen a few times. V usage is TRBV6-4 and J usage is TRBJ2-1, with D possibly being TRBD1 (6 bases). This CDR3 comprises 18 residues. The germline V and J ends were trimmed by 6 bases and 2 bases, with 23 bases remaining between them. Per the germline V gene, CDR1 is MRHNA and CDR2 is SNTAGT. The CDR3 region is CASRERGTPKRPYNEQFF. The CDR3, as DNA: TGTGCCAGCAGAGAGAGGGGGACACCAAAAAGACCCTACAATGAGCAGTTCTTC.

This chain links TRBV7-2 with TRBJ2-1; tentative D call: TRBD2 (6 bases). The V end was cut by 5 bases, the J end by 2 bases, with 10 bases between. The CDR3 length is 14 residues. Per germline, CDR1 SGHTA and CDR2 FQGNSA. CDR3: CASSRRGTYNEQFF. The CDR3 DNA sequence: TGTGCCAGCAGCCGTCGGGGGACCTACAATGAGCAGTTCTTC.

This clonotype was seen at least ten times. V usage is TRBV6-5 and J usage is TRBJ2-2; unclear D gene. The CDR3 is 11 amino acids. CDR1 is MNHEY, CDR2 SVGAGI, per germline. Trimming took 5 bases from V and 6 from J, leaving 4 bases between them. CDR3 protein: CASSRAGELFF. The CDR3 DNA reads as TGTGCCAGCAGTCGGGCCGGGGAGCTGTTTTTT.

This chain connects TRBV2 to TRBJ1-3; tentative D call: TRBD1 (5 bases). This CDR3 is 16 amino acids long. In germline, CDR1 is SNHLY, CDR2 FYNNEI. The V gene lost 3 bases and the J gene lost 0 bases, with 12 bases spanning the gap. The CDR3 protein is CASSESAGISGNTIYF. The CDR3 DNA is TGTGCCAGCAGTGAGTCGGCAGGGATCTCTGGAAACACCATATATTTT.

V gene TRBV19 combines with J gene TRBJ2-7; 7 bases agree with TRBD1. Germline CDR1 LNHDA, CDR2 SQIVND (reference sequence). The CDR3 totals 14 residues. V lost 6 bases and J lost 2; bases outside the gene matches: 7. The CDR3 DNA reads as TGTGCCAGTAGGGGGACAGTTACAGCCTACGAGCAGTACTTC. This encodes CASRGTVTAYEQYF.

The rearrangement links TRBV20-1 to TRBJ1-1; 9 nucleotides agree with TRBD1. The CDR3 runs 15 residues. The germline CDR1 and CDR2 sequences are DFQATT and SNEGSKA (reference sequence). This CDR3 is CSGKMRTGVNTEAFF. CDR3 DNA sequence: TGCAGCGGGAAGATGAGGACAGGGGTGAACACTGAAGCTTTCTTT.

This clonotype was detected only a few times. This chain uses TRBV18 with TRBJ2-1, with no clear D. Germline CDR1 is KGHSH and CDR2 is LQKENI. Trimming stripped 6 bases from V and 6 bases from J, with 18 bases between. The CDR3 spans 15 residues. The CDR3 loop reads CASSLDATQVNEQFF. The DNA of the CDR3 is TGTGCCAGCTCCCTGGACGCAACCCAGGTCAATGAGCAGTTCTTC.

The chain is built from TRBV29-1 and TRBJ1-2; 8 nucleotides match TRBD1. The CDR3 consists of 11 residues. V lost 5 bases, J lost 7 bases, and 3 bases stayed unmatched. Germline CDR1 is SQVTM and CDR2 is ANQGSEA. The CDR3 DNA follows: TGCAGCGTTACAGGGGGAGGTGGCTACACCTTC. Its translation: CSVTGGGGYTF.

This clonotype occurred many times. V gene TRBV12-3 or TRBV12-4 combines with J gene TRBJ2-1; 14 bases align to TRBD2. This CDR3 is 15 amino acids long. V dropped 7 bases and J dropped 6; count of bases not matched to a gene: 5. CDR3 sequence: CASTTGLAGGNEQFF. In DNA, the CDR3 is TGTGCCAGCACCACCGGACTAGCGGGAGGCAATGAGCAGTTCTTC.

This clonotype occurred once. A much larger clone sits a single nucleotide away, making a read error possible. This chain joins TRBV20-1 and TRBJ2-2; the D is unclear. The CDR3 sequence is 14 residues long. Germline assignment: CDR1 DFQATT and CDR2 SNEGSKA (reference sequence). The CDR3 loop reads CSARPGVVTEELFF. In DNA, the CDR3 is TGCAGTGCTAGACCCGGAGTGGTCACCGAGGAGCTGTTTTTT.

This clonotype was seen once. The chain links TRBV28 to TRBJ2-7; 9 bases are shared with TRBD1. The CDR3 spans 14 residues. J was trimmed by 5 bases and V by 6 bases; bases with no gene match: 8. Per the germline V gene, CDR1 is MDHEN and CDR2 is SYDVKM. The CDR3: CASRKQGARNEQYF. CDR3 sequence (DNA): TGTGCCAGCAGAAAACAGGGGGCCAGGAACGAGCAGTACTTC. The entire variable domain, with the rest obtained from reference TRBV28 and TRBJ2-7, is as follows: DVKVTQSSRYLVKRTGEKVFLECVQDMDHENMFWYRQDPGLGLRLIYFSYDVKMKEKGDIPEGYSVSREKKERFSLILESASTNQTSMYLCASRKQGARNEQYFGPGTRLTVT.

There are a few counts of this clonotype. The chain links TRBV30 to TRBJ1-1, with 9 bases identical to TRBD1. Unmatched junction bases numbered 5, after V lost 4 bases and J lost 5 bases. The CDR3 runs to 13 residues. Germline CDR1 reads GTSNPN; CDR2 reads SVGIG (reference sequence). CDR3 residues: CAWTRQGGTEAFF. The CDR3 DNA reads TGTGCCTGGACCCGACAGGGGGGGACTGAAGCTTTCTTT.

Many counts were recorded for this clonotype. This rearrangement joins TRBV7-9 to TRBJ2-3; D is perhaps TRBD1 (6 bases). Germline V CDR1 and CDR2: SEHNR, FQNEAQ (reference sequence). This CDR3 comprises 17 residues. V was shortened by 4 bases and J by 2 bases, with 19 bases between the two germline ends. The CDR3 spells CASSSRQQGSYTDTQYF. CDR3 DNA sequence: TGTGCCAGCAGCTCGCGCCAACAGGGTTCCTACACAGATACGCAGTATTTT. The complete variable domain, with remaining parts taken from reference TRBV7-9 and TRBJ2-3, reads DTGVSQNPRHKITKRGQNVTFRCDPISEHNRLYWYRQTLGQGPEFLTYFQNEAQLEKSRLLSDRFSAERPKGSFSTLEIQRTEQGDSAMYLCASSSRQQGSYTDTQYFGPGTRLTVL.

The sample holds a few counts of this clonotype. The J gene is TRBJ1-1, the V gene TRBV28; TRBD1 agrees at 8 bases. CDR3 size: 14 residues. V dropped 8 bases and J dropped 6; count of bases not matched to a gene: 11. Per germline, CDR1 MDHEN and CDR2 SYDVKM. CDR3 bases: TGTGCCAGCCTACCCCGACAGGGGAATCCTGAAGCTTTCTTT. It translates to CASLPRQGNPEAFF. The whole variable domain, remainder taken from reference TRBV28 and TRBJ1-1, is DVKVTQSSRYLVKRTGEKVFLECVQDMDHENMFWYRQDPGLGLRLIYFSYDVKMKEKGDIPEGYSVSREKKERFSLILESASTNQTSMYLCASLPRQGNPEAFFGQGTRLTVV.

In its sample, this clonotype was seen many times. J is TRBJ1-5 and V is TRBV19, with 7 bases that match TRBD1. Per germline, CDR1 LNHDA and CDR2 SQIVND (reference sequence). CDR3 size: 19 residues. The trim removed 5 bases at V and 0 bases at J, leaving 16 bases unmatched. CDR3 nucleotides: TGTGCCAGTAGTTTACAACCGGGACAGCGCCTCTATAGCAATCAGCCCCAGCATTTT. Amino acids: CASSLQPGQRLYSNQPQHF.

This clonotype has a count of ten or more. CDR3 loop: CASSFPGLAEKKFF. The CDR3 region has the DNA TGTGCCAGTAGTTTTCCCGGACTAGCGGAAAAAAAGTTCTTC. The chain employs TRBV19 and TRBJ2-1; 10 bases line up with TRBD2. V lost 5 bases to trimming and J lost 14 bases; unmatched junction nucleotides: 12. The CDR3 is 14 residues long. Germline V lookup: CDR1 LNHDA, CDR2 SQIVND (reference sequence).

This clonotype was detected many times. V is TRBV7-8 and J is TRBJ1-5; D is perhaps TRBD1 (5 bases). The CDR3 contains 14 residues. V shed 5 bases and J shed 6 bases, with 14 bases lying between them. Germline CDR1 reads SGHVS; CDR2 reads FQNEAQ. The CDR3 DNA reads as TGTGCCAGCAGCGGACAACCTGGGGGTCAGCCCCAGCATTTT. It is translated as CASSGQPGGQPQHF.